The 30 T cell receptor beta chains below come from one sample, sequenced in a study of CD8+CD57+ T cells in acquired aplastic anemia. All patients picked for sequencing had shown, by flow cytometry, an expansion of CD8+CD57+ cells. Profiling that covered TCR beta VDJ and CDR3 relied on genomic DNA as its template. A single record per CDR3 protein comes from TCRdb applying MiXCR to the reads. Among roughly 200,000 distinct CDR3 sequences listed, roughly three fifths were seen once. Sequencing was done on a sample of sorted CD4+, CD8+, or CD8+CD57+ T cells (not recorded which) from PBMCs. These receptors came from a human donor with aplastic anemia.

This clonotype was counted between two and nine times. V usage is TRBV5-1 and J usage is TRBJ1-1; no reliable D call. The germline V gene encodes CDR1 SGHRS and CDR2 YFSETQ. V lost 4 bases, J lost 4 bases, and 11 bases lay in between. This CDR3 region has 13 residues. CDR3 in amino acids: CASSLYRSTEAFF. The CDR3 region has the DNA TGCGCCAGCAGCCTGTACCGGAGCACTGAAGCTTTCTTT.

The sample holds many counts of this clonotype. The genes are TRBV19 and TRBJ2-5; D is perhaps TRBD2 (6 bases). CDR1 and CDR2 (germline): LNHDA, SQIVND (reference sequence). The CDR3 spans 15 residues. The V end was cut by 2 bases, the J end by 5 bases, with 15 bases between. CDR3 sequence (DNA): TGTGCCAGTAGTATACCCCGCGGAGGAGGGGAGACCCAGTACTTC. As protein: CASSIPRGGGETQYF.

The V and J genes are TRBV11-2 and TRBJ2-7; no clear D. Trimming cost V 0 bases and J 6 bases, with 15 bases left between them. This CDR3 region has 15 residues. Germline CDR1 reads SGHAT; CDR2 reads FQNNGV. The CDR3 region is CASSLEVGQVREQYF. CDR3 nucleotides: TGTGCCAGCAGCTTAGAGGTGGGCCAGGTCCGCGAGCAGTACTTC.

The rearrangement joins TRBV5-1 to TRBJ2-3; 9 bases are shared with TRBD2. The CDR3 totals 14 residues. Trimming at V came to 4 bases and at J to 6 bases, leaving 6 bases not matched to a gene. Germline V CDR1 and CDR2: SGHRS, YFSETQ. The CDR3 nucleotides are TGCGCCAGCAGCACAGCGGGGGGTGGTGATACGCAGTATTTT. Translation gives CASSTAGGGDTQYF.

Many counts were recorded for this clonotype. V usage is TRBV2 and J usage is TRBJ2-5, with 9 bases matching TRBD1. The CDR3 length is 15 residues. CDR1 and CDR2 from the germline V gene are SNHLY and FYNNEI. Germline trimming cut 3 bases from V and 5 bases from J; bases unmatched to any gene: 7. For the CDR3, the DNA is TGTGCCAGCAGTGAGCAACAGGGGGCAGGGGAGACCCAGTACTTC. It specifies CASSEQQGAGETQYF.

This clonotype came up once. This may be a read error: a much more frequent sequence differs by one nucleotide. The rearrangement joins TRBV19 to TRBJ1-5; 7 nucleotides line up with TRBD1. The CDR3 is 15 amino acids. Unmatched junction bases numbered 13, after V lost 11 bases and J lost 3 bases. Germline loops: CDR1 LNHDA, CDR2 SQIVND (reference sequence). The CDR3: CAGSLKDRVNQPQHF. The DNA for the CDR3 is TGTGCCGGCAGCTTAAAAGACAGGGTCAATCAGCCCCAGCATTTT.

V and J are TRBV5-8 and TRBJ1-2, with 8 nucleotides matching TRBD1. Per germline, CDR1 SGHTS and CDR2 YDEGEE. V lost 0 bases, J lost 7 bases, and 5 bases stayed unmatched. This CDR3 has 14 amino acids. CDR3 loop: CASSLVTGTGGYTF. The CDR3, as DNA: TGTGCCAGCAGCTTGGTCACAGGGACAGGTGGCTACACCTTC.

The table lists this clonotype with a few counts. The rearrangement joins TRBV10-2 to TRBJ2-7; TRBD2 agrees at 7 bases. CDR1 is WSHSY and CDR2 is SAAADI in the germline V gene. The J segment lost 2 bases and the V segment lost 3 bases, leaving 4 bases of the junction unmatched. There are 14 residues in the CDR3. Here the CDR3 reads CASSDFLAAYEQYF. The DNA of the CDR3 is TGCGCCAGCAGTGATTTTCTAGCGGCCTACGAGCAGTACTTC.

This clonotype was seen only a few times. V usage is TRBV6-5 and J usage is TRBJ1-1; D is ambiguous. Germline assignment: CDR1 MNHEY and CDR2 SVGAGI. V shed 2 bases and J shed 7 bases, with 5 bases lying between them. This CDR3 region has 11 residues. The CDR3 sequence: CASSYGNEAFF. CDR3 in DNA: TGTGCCAGCAGTTACGGAAATGAAGCTTTCTTT.

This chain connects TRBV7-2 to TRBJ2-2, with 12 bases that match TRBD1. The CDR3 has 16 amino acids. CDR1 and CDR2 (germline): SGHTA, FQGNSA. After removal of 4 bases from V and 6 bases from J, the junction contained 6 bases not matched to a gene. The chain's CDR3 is CASSSGTGGAPGELFF. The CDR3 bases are TGTGCCAGCAGCTCCGGGACAGGGGGCGCGCCCGGGGAGCTGTTTTTT.

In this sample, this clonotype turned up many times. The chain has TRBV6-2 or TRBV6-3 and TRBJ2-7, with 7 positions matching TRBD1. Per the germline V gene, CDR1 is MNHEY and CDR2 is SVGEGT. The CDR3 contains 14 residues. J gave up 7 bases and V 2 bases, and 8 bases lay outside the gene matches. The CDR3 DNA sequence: TGTGCCAGCAGTTACCTACGGACAGGTTCTGAGCAGTACTTC. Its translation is CASSYLRTGSEQYF.

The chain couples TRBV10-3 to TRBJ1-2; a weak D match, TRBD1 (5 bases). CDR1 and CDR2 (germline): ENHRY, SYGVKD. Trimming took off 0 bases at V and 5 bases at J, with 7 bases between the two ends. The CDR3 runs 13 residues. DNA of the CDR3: TGTGCCATCAGTGAGTCGGACACGTATGGCTACACCTTC. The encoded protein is CAISESDTYGYTF.

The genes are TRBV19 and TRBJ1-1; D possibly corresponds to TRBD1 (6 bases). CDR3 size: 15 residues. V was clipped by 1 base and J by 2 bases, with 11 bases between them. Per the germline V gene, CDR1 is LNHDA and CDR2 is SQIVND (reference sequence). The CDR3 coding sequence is TGTGCCAGTAGTATAGCGGGCAGGGGCAACACTGAAGCTTTCTTT. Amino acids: CASSIAGRGNTEAFF.

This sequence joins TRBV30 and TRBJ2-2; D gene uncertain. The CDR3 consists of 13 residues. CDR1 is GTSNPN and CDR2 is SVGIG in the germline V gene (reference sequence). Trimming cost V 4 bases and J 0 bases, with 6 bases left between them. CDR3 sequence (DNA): TGTGCCTGGAAGATGTCGAACACCGGGGAGCTGTTTTTT. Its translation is CAWKMSNTGELFF.

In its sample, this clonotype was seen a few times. This chain's CDR3 is CSARDQARPYGYTF. The CDR3 DNA follows: TGCAGTGCTAGAGATCAAGCCAGACCTTATGGCTACACCTTC. This chain joins TRBV20-1 and TRBJ1-2; D is undetermined. V was shortened by 0 bases and J by 5 bases, with 13 bases between the two germline ends. This CDR3 spans 14 amino acids. CDR1 and CDR2 (germline): DFQATT, SNEGSKA (reference sequence).

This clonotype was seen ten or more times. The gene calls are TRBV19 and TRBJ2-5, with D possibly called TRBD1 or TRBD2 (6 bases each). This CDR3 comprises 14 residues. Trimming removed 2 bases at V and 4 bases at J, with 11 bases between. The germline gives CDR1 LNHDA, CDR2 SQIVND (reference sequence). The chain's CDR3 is CASSIIGGLETQYF. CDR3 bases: TGTGCCAGTAGTATAATTGGGGGGCTAGAGACCCAGTACTTC.

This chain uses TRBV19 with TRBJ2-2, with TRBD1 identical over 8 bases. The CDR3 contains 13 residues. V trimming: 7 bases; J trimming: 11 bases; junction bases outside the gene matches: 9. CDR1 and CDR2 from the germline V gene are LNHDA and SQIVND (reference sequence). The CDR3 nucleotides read TGTGCCAGTACCTCCCAGGGGGCAAACGAGCTGTTTTTT. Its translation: CASTSQGANELFF.

The CDR3 DNA sequence: TGTGCCAGCAGTTCCCCAGGGGCGCCCCAGCATTTT. This sequence encodes CASSSPGAPQHF. The rearrangement links TRBV12-3 or TRBV12-4 to TRBJ1-5; D is perhaps TRBD1 (6 bases). This CDR3 is built from 12 residues. With 4 bases removed from V and 9 bases from J, the gap between germline ends came to 10 bases.

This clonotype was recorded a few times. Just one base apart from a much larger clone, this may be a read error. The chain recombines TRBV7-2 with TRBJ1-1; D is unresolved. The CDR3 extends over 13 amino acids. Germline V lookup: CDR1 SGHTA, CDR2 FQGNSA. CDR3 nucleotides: TGTGCCGGCAGCTTAGTCTGGAACACTGAAGCTTTCTTT. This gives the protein CAGSLVWNTEAFF.

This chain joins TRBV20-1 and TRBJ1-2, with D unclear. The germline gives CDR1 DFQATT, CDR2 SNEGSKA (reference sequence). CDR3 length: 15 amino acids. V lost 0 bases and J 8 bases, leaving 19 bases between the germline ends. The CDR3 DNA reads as TGCAGTGCTAGAGACCCCCCTTCCAGTCCGGGAGGCTACACCTTC. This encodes CSARDPPSSPGGYTF.

The CDR3 DNA reads as TGTGCCAGCAGTTTATCGAGAACCGGCGAAGCTTTCTTT. The encoded protein is CASSLSRTGEAFF. This chain uses TRBV27 with TRBJ1-1; D gene unclear. Trimming left V 0 bases short and J 8 bases short, with 10 bases between. Germline V gene lookup returns CDR1 MNHEY and CDR2 SMNVEV (reference sequence). The CDR3 runs to 13 residues.

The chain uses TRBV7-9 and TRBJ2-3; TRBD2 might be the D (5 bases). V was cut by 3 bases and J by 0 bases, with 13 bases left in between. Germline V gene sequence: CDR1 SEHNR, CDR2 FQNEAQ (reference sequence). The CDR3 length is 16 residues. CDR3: CASSFTGIRSTDTQYF. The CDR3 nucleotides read TGTGCCAGCAGCTTCACCGGGATTAGAAGCACAGATACGCAGTATTTT.

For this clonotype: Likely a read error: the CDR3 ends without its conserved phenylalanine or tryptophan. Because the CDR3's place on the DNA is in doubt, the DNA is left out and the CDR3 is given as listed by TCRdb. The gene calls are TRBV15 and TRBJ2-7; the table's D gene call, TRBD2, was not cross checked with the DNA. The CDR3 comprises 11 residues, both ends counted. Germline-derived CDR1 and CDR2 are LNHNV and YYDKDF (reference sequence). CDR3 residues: CATSSPTGTRL.

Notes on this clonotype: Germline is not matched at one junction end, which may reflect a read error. The CDR3 is CASSPTGLETQYF. DNA for the CDR3: TGTGCCAGCAGCCCGACAGGGCTTGAGACCCAGTACTTC. The rearrangement links TRBV5-1 to TRBJ2-5; 7 nucleotides align to TRBD1. This CDR3 comprises 13 residues. Germline loops: CDR1 SGHRS, CDR2 YFSETQ.

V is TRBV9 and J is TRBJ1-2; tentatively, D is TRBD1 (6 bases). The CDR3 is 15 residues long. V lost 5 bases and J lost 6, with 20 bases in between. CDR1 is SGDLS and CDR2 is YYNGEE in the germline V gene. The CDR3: CASSPYLQGTDGYTF. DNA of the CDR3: TGTGCCAGCAGTCCCTATTTGCAGGGGACGGATGGCTACACCTTC.

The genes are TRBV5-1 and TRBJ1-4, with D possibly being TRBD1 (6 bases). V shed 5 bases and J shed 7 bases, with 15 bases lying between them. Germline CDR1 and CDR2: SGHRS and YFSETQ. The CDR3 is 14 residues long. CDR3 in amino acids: CASSSAGEGEKLFF. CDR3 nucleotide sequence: TGCGCCAGCAGTTCGGCAGGGGAGGGTGAAAAACTGTTTTTT.

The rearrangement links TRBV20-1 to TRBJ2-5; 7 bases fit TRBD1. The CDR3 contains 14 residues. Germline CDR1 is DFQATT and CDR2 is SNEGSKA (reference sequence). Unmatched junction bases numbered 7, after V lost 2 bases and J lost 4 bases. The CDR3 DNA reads TGCAGTGCTAGACCTACACAGGGGCTAGAGACCCAGTACTTC. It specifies CSARPTQGLETQYF.

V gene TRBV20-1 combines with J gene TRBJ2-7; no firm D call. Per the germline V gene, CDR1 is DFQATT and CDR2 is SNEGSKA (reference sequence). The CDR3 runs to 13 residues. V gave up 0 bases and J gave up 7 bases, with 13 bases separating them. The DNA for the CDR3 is TGCAGTGCTAGAGATCGTAGCCAGAAGGAGCAGTACTTC. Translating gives CSARDRSQKEQYF.

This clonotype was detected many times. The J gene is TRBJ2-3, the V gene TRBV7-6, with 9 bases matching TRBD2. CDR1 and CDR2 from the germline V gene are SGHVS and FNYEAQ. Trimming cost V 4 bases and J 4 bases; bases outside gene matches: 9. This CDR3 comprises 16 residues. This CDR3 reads CASSSRLAGAADTQYF. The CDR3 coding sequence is TGTGCCAGCAGCTCCCGGTTAGCGGGGGCCGCAGATACGCAGTATTTT.

CDR3 region: CSARGTSGSTDTQYF. The CDR3 region has the DNA TGCAGTGCTAGAGGGACTAGCGGGAGTACAGATACGCAGTATTTT. V and J are TRBV20-1 and TRBJ2-3; 13 bases match TRBD2. The V gene end was trimmed by 1 base and the J gene end by 3 bases; junction bases not matched to a gene: 1. This CDR3 region has 15 residues. Per the germline V gene, CDR1 is DFQATT and CDR2 is SNEGSKA (reference sequence).